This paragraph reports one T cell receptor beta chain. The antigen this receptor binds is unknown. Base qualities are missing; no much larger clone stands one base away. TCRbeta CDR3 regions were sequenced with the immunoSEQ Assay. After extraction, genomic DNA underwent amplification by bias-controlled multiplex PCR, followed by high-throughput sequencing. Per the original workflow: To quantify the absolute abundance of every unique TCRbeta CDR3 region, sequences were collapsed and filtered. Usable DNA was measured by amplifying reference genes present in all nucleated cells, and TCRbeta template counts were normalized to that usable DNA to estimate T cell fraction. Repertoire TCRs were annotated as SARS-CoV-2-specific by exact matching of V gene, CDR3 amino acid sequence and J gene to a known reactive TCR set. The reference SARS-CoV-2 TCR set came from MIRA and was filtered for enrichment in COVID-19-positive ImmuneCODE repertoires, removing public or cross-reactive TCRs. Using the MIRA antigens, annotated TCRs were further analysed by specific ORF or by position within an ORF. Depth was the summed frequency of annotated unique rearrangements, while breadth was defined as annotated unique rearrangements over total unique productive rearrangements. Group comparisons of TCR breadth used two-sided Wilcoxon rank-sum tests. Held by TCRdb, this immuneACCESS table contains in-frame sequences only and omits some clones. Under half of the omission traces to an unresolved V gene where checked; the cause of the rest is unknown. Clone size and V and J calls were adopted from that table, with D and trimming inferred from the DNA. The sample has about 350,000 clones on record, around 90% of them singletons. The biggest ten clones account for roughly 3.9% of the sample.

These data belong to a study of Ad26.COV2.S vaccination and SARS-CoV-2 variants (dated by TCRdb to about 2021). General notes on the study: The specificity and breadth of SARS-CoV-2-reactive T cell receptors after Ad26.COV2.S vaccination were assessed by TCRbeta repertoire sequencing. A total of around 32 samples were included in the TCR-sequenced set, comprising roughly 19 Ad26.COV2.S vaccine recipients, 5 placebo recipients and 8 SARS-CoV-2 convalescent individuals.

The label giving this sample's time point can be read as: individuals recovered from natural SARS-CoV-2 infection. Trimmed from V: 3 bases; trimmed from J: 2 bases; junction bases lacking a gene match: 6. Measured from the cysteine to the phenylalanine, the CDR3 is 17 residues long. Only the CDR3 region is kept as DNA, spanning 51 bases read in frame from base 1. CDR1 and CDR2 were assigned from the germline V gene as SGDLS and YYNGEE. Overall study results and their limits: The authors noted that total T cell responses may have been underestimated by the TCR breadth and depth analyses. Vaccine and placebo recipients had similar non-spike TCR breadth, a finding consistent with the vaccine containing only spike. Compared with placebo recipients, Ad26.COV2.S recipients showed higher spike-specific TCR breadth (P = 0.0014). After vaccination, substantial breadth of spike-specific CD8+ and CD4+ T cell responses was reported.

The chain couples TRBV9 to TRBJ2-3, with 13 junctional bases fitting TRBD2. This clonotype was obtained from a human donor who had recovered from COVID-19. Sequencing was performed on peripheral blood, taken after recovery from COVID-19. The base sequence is TGTGCCAGCAGCGCCCGACTAGCGGGGGGTTCCACAGATACGCAGTATTTT. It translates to CASSARLAGGSTDTQYF.